These 30 T cell receptor beta chains were sequenced from one sample in a study of cytomegalovirus exposure and HLA in healthy donors (TCRdb year 2017). Library preparation was by the immunoSEQ multiplex PCR assay. For the multiplex PCR, a mixture combining 60 forward primers for TCR Vbeta segments and 13 reverse primers for TCR Jbeta segments was used. Not all clones reach the TCRdb copy of this immuneACCESS table, which keeps in-frame sequences only. Checked studies attribute under half of the gap to unresolved V genes and leave the rest unexplained. The sample table on file contains 100,000 to 150,000 clones. The top ten clonotypes cover approximately 1.6% of the sample. The sequenced sample consisted of PBMCs. The receptors were gathered from a middle-aged woman in good health and CMV-seropositive.

V usage is TRBV28 and J usage is TRBJ1-6, with 8 nucleotides matching TRBD1. Germline V gene data show CDR1 as MDHEN and CDR2 as SYDVKM. The CDR3 is made up of 17 amino acids. With V trimmed by 3 bases and J by 4 bases, 8 bases remained unmatched. CDR3 sequence (DNA): TGTGCCAGCAGTTTCCCGACAGGGGAGAGGTATAATTCACCCCTCCACTTT. Translating it yields CASSFPTGERYNSPLHF. Full variable domain (remainder filled in from reference TRBV28 and TRBJ1-6): DVKVTQSSRYLVKRTGEKVFLECVQDMDHENMFWYRQDPGLGLRLIYFSYDVKMKEKGDIPEGYSVSREKKERFSLILESASTNQTSMYLCASSFPTGERYNSPLHFGNGTRLTVT.

The chain links TRBV7-6 to TRBJ1-1, with TRBD1 matching over 7 bases. The junction had 6 bases not matched to a gene; V was cut back by 5 bases and J by 9 bases. The CDR3 covers 12 residues. Per germline, CDR1 SGHVS and CDR2 FNYEAQ. CDR3 nucleotide sequence: TGTGCCAGCAGCCCAGCGACAGGGAAAGCTTTCTTT. Protein product: CASSPATGKAFF.

The chain couples TRBV2 to TRBJ2-7, with 12 bases lining up with TRBD1. This CDR3 spans 15 amino acids. The V gene end was trimmed by 11 bases and the J gene end by 7 bases; junction bases not matched to a gene: 15. Germline-derived CDR1 and CDR2 are SNHLY and FYNNEI. The CDR3 nucleotides are TGTGCCTCATACCATCCGGGACAGGGGGCGAGGGAGCAGTACTTC. This gives the protein CASYHPGQGAREQYF.

This chain connects TRBV28 to TRBJ2-3; D call uncertain. The germline V gene encodes CDR1 MDHEN and CDR2 SYDVKM. CDR3 length: 11 residues. Trimming took off 6 bases at V and 3 bases at J, with 4 bases between the two ends. The CDR3 DNA reads TGTGCCAGCAGGGAGACAGATACGCAGTATTTT. This translates into CASRETDTQYF.

The chain combines TRBV6-5 with TRBJ2-7; D remains ambiguous. V gave up 6 bases and J gave up 6 bases, with 3 bases separating them. Germline V gene sequence: CDR1 MNHEY, CDR2 SVGAGI. The CDR3 length is 9 residues. The CDR3 sequence: CASRREQYF. The DNA for the CDR3 is TGTGCCAGCAGGCGCGAGCAGTACTTC.

As regards this clone: An end of the junction differs from the germline gene, which may be a read error. This chain links TRBV7-2 with TRBJ2-3, with D unresolved. Germline values: CDR1 SGHTA, CDR2 FQGNSA. The CDR3 is 13 amino acids. For the CDR3, the DNA is TGTGCCAGCAGCTTATTGGGCACGGATACGCAGTATTTT. Its protein is CASSLLGTDTQYF.

V is TRBV4-1 and J is TRBJ2-7, with 11 positions matching TRBD2. Germline loops: CDR1 MGHRA, CDR2 YSYEKL. The CDR3 spans 17 residues. With V trimmed by 3 bases and J by 1 base, 8 bases remained unmatched. The CDR3 bases are TGCGCCAGCAGCCACAACCCGAGACTAGCGGGGTCCTACGAGCAGTACTTC. It yields the protein CASSHNPRLAGSYEQYF.

J is TRBJ1-5 and V is TRBV10-1, with D unresolved. Trimming left V 3 bases short and J 1 base short, with 10 bases between. The CDR3 length is 15 residues. Germline V gene sequence: CDR1 WNHNN, CDR2 SYGVQD (reference sequence). The CDR3 here is CASSEGMRSNQPQHF. The CDR3, as DNA: TGCGCCAGCAGTGAAGGAATGCGGAGCAATCAGCCCCAGCATTTT.

CDR3 nucleotide sequence: TGTGCCAGCAGCGCTAGGGGAGGCAATGAGCAGTTCTTC. Residues: CASSARGGNEQFF. The V call is TRBV11-2, the J call TRBJ2-1; perhaps TRBD2 as D (6 bases). This CDR3 is built from 13 residues. Trimming shortened V by 5 bases and J by 6 bases, and 11 bases separated the two germline ends. Germline V gene sequence: CDR1 SGHAT, CDR2 FQNNGV.

The chain couples TRBV19 to TRBJ1-4, with a possible D match to TRBD1 (5 bases). Germline V gene data show CDR1 as LNHDA and CDR2 as SQIVND (reference sequence). The germline V and J ends were trimmed by 9 bases and 5 bases, with 13 bases remaining between them. This CDR3 has 13 amino acids. The CDR3 is CASSRDLNEKLFF. DNA for the CDR3: TGTGCCAGCTCCCGGGACTTAAATGAAAAACTGTTTTTT.

The J gene is TRBJ1-2, the V gene TRBV28; TRBD1 matches at 8 bases. From germline, CDR1 is MDHEN and CDR2 SYDVKM. The V gene end was trimmed by 6 bases and the J gene end by 6 bases; junction bases not matched to a gene: 12. The CDR3 spans 15 residues. CDR3 amino acids: CASRLQGDLRNGYTF. DNA of the CDR3: TGTGCCAGCAGACTACAGGGGGACCTTAGGAATGGCTACACCTTC.

V gene TRBV6-5 combines with J gene TRBJ1-3; TRBD1 matches at 8 bases. Germline trimming cut 4 bases from V and 2 bases from J; bases unmatched to any gene: 4. This CDR3 region has 15 residues. CDR1 is MNHEY, CDR2 SVGAGI, per germline. The CDR3 region is CASSSSGGTGNTIYF. The CDR3 coding sequence is TGTGCCAGCAGTTCGTCAGGGGGCACTGGAAACACCATATATTTT.

The chain joins TRBV5-4 to TRBJ2-3; tentatively, D is TRBD2 (6 bases). Between the trimmed V and J ends, which lost 4 bases and 7 bases, there was a span of 16 bases. Germline-derived CDR1 and CDR2 are SGHNT and YYREEE (reference sequence). The CDR3 runs to 14 residues. CDR3 sequence (DNA): TGTGCCAGCAGCAGTCCTGTAGCGGAAAATACGCAGTATTTT. Protein: CASSSPVAENTQYF.

This rearrangement joins TRBV5-5 to TRBJ1-5, with unresolved D. V was cut by 0 bases and J by 7 bases, with 8 bases left in between. Germline values: CDR1 SGHKS, CDR2 YYEKEE (reference sequence). This CDR3 is 13 amino acids long. Written as DNA, the CDR3 is TGTGCCAGCAGCTTGGGGGCTGGGCAGCCCCAGCATTTT. It codes for CASSLGAGQPQHF.

The V call is TRBV6-6, the J call TRBJ2-7; perhaps TRBD1 as D (6 bases). Trimming took 6 bases from V and 2 from J, leaving 14 bases between them. The CDR3 is 14 amino acids. Looked up from germline, CDR1 is MNHNY and CDR2 is SVGAGI (reference sequence). This chain's CDR3 is CASRGRDITYEQYF. The CDR3 region has the DNA TGTGCCAGCAGGGGACGGGACATCACCTACGAGCAGTACTTC.

This CDR3 reads CASSTRQGSYNSPLHF. The CDR3 coding sequence is TGCGCCAGCAGCACACGCCAGGGGTCCTATAATTCACCCCTCCACTTT. The chain recombines TRBV5-1 with TRBJ1-6, with TRBD1 as a possible D gene (6 bases). Between the trimmed V and J ends, which lost 4 bases and 1 base, there was a span of 12 bases. The CDR3 has 16 amino acids. Germline V gene lookup returns CDR1 SGHRS and CDR2 YFSETQ.

V and J are TRBV30 and TRBJ1-2; 8 bases align to TRBD1. Germline assignment: CDR1 GTSNPN and CDR2 SVGIG (reference sequence). The V segment lost 3 bases and the J segment 5 bases; nucleotides outside the gene matches: 2. This CDR3 region has 12 residues. The CDR3 DNA sequence: TGTGCCTGGAGGGACAGGGAATATGGCTACACCTTC. It translates to CAWRDREYGYTF.

J is TRBJ2-2 and V is TRBV5-1; D gene uncertain. V lost 5 bases and J 6 bases, leaving 8 bases between the germline ends. Germline V gene lookup returns CDR1 SGHRS and CDR2 YFSETQ. CDR3 length: 12 residues. CDR3 coding DNA: TGCGCCAGCAGGTGGAGTGCCGGGGAGCTGTTTTTT. It codes for CASRWSAGELFF.

V gene TRBV6-5 combines with J gene TRBJ2-7; D gene ambiguous. The CDR3 length is 15 residues. Trimming took 0 bases from V and 5 from J, leaving 14 bases between them. The germline V gene encodes CDR1 MNHEY and CDR2 SVGAGI. The CDR3 spells CASSYSRWSGNEQYF. The CDR3 region has the DNA TGTGCCAGCAGTTACTCCCGGTGGAGTGGTAACGAGCAGTACTTC.

The rearrangement links TRBV6-5 to TRBJ2-2; 8 bases are a match to TRBD2. The germline V gene has CDR1 MNHEY and CDR2 SVGAGI. The CDR3 is made up of 16 amino acids. The V segment lost 4 bases and the J segment 4 bases; nucleotides outside the gene matches: 8. Written as DNA, the CDR3 is TGTGCCAGCAGTTCCCCGGGAGGGCCTGGCACCGGGGAGCTGTTTTTT. Its protein is CASSSPGGPGTGELFF.

This chain links TRBV5-6 with TRBJ2-1, with 10 bases aligning to TRBD1. CDR3 length equals 16 residues. V lost 3 bases and J lost 6; bases outside the gene matches: 9. The germline gives CDR1 SGHDT, CDR2 YYEEEE. The CDR3 protein is CASSSGTGVWVNEQFF. For the CDR3, the DNA is TGTGCCAGCAGCTCCGGGACAGGGGTCTGGGTCAATGAGCAGTTCTTC.

This rearrangement joins TRBV5-1 to TRBJ2-4; 10 bases map to TRBD2. Germline CDR1 SGHRS, CDR2 YFSETQ. CDR3 length equals 16 residues. Trimming cost V 4 bases and J 0 bases; bases outside gene matches: 4. The CDR3 is CASSQTSGLAKNIQYF. Here the CDR3 DNA reads TGCGCCAGCAGCCAGACTAGCGGGTTAGCCAAAAACATTCAGTACTTC.

The chain couples TRBV7-8 to TRBJ2-7; a possible D gene is TRBD2 (6 bases). The CDR3 is made up of 16 amino acids. Germline V gene lookup returns CDR1 SGHVS and CDR2 FQNEAQ. Trimming stripped 5 bases from V and 1 base from J, with 18 bases between. This chain's CDR3 is CASSDVFGAGSYEQYF. Written as DNA, the CDR3 is TGTGCCAGCAGCGATGTCTTCGGGGCGGGATCCTACGAGCAGTACTTC.

The chain uses TRBV28 and TRBJ1-1; 7 positions match TRBD1. CDR1 is MDHEN, CDR2 SYDVKM, per germline. V lost 4 bases, J lost 12 bases, and 14 bases stayed unmatched. This CDR3 is 14 amino acids long. The CDR3: CASSSRQGGRSTFF. CDR3 nucleotide sequence: TGTGCCAGCAGTTCCCGTCAGGGGGGCAGGTCGACTTTCTTT.

The chain's CDR3 is CASSQDWTGGKNIQYF. Here the CDR3 DNA reads TGCGCCAGCAGCCAAGATTGGACAGGGGGAAAAAACATTCAGTACTTC. This chain connects TRBV4-1 to TRBJ2-4; 10 nucleotides line up with TRBD1. Germline CDR1 MGHRA, CDR2 YSYEKL. V shed 0 bases and J 4 bases; nucleotides not matched to a gene: 3. This CDR3 comprises 16 residues.

The chain recombines TRBV19 with TRBJ2-5; 9 nucleotides align to TRBD1. The ends lost 5 bases at V and 5 bases at J; junction bases unmatched: 3. CDR1 is LNHDA, CDR2 SQIVND, per germline (reference sequence). The CDR3 is 13 amino acids. In nucleotides, the CDR3 is TGTGCCAGTAGTGACAGGGGGGGGGAGACCCAGTACTTC. Translation: CASSDRGGETQYF.

This sequence joins TRBV7-8 and TRBJ1-5; D unclear. Trimming shortened V by 2 bases and J by 5 bases, and 13 bases separated the two germline ends. This CDR3 has 15 amino acids. Germline V gene lookup returns CDR1 SGHVS and CDR2 FQNEAQ. The chain's CDR3 is CASSLLGLRDQPQHF. Here the CDR3 DNA reads TGTGCCAGCAGCTTATTAGGTTTGAGGGATCAGCCCCAGCATTTT.

This sequence joins TRBV6-6 and TRBJ2-7; weak D call: TRBD2 (5 bases). The CDR3 consists of 12 residues. Germline values: CDR1 MNHNY, CDR2 SVGAGI (reference sequence). V lost 6 bases to trimming and J lost 5 bases, with 11 bases between them. The CDR3 coding sequence is TGTGCCAGCAGCCCTACCGGGAACGAGCAGTACTTC. Translated, it gives CASSPTGNEQYF.

J is TRBJ2-4 and V is TRBV27; D is perhaps TRBD2 (5 bases). Trimming took 4 bases from V and 6 from J, leaving 16 bases between them. CDR3 size: 15 residues. Germline V gene data show CDR1 as MNHEY and CDR2 as SMNVEV (reference sequence). CDR3 in amino acids: CASSSYPPGLNIQYF. The DNA of the CDR3 is TGTGCCAGCAGTTCATACCCCCCCGGACTAAACATTCAGTACTTC.

The rearrangement joins TRBV7-8 to TRBJ2-1; 8 bases agree with TRBD2. The CDR3 is 15 amino acids. V was pared by 3 bases and J by 4 bases, with 5 bases of the junction left unmatched. Germline lookup yields CDR1 SGHVS and CDR2 FQNEAQ. CDR3 sequence (DNA): TGTGCCAGCAGCTTTCTTAGCGGGGCATACAATGAGCAGTTCTTC. Protein product: CASSFLSGAYNEQFF.